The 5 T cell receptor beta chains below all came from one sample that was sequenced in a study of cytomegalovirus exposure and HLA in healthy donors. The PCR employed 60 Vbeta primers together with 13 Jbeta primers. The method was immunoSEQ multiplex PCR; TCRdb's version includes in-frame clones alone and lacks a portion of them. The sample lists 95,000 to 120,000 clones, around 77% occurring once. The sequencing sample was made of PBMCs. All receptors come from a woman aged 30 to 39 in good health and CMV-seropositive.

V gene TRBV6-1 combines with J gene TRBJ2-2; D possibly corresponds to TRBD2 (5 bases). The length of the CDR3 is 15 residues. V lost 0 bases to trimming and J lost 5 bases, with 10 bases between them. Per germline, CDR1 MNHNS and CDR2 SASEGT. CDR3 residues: CASSEAGEVTGELFF. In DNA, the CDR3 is TGTGCCAGCAGTGAAGCGGGAGAGGTGACCGGGGAGCTGTTTTTT.

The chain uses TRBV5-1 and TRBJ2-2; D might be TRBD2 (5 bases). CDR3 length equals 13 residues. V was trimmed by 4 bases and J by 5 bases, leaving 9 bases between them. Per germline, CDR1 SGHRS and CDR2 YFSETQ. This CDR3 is CASSPRRTGELFF. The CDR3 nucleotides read TGCGCCAGCAGCCCACGGAGGACCGGGGAGCTGTTTTTT.

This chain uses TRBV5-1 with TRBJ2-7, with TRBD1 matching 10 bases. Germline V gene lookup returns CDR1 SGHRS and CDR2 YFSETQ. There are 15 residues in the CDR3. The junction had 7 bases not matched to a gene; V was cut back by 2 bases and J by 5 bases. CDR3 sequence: CASSFGGTGANEQYF. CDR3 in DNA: TGCGCCAGCAGCTTTGGAGGGACAGGGGCCAACGAGCAGTACTTC.

This chain's CDR3 is CASSYRYDQPQHF. CDR3 coding DNA: TGTGCCAGCAGTTATCGGTATGATCAGCCCCAGCATTTT. The genes are TRBV6-5 and TRBJ1-5, with D hard to call. CDR1 and CDR2 (germline): MNHEY, SVGAGI. The CDR3 consists of 13 residues. Trimming left V 3 bases short and J 5 bases short, with 8 bases between.

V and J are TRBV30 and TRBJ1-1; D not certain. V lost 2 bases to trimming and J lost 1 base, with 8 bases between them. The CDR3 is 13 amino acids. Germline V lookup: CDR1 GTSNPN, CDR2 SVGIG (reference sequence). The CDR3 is CAWSYQANTEAFF. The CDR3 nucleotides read TGTGCCTGGAGTTACCAGGCGAACACTGAAGCTTTCTTT.